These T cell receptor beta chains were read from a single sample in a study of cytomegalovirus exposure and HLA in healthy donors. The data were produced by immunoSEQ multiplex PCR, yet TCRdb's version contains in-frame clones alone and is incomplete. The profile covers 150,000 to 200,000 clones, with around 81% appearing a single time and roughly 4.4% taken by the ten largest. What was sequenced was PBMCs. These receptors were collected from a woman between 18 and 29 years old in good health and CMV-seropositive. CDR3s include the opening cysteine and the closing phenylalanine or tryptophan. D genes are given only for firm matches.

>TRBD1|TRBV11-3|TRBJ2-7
CASGPGTGSREQYF
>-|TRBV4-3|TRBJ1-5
CASSQDSRTYDSNQPQHF
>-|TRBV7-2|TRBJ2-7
CASSPTGTLYEQYF
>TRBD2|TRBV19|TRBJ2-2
CASSIGLAGGTGELFF
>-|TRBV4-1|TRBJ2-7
CASSQGSRTYEQYF
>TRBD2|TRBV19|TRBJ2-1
CASSIAGGPNEQFF
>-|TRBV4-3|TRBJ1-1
CASSQLGREEAFF
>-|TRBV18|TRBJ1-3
CASSPGRQRVVVGTIYF
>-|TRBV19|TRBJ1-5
CASSIDRFRGSNQPQHF
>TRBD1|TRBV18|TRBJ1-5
CASSPQTGGEGYQPQHF
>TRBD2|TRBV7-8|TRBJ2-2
CASSSREGLAVLTGELFF
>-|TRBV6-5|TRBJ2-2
CASSWRGGAGELFF
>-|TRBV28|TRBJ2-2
CASTEGANTGELFF
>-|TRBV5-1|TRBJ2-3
CASSWGLQEATQYF
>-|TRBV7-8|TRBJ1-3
CASSLARVSSRSSGNTIYF
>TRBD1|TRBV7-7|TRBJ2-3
CASSLAGQSADTQYF
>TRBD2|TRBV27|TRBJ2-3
CASQRGGGNTQYF
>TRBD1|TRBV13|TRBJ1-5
CASSLGGTGGIYQPQHF
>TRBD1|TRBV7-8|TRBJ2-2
CASSVQGAQSAAGELFF
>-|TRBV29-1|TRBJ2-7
CSVEGPSYEQYF
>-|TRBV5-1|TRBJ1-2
CASSLAAGLGYTF
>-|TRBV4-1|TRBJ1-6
CASSQDAPSSYNSPLHF